The subject of this entry is one T cell receptor (beta chain). This entry comes from a study of blood T cell repertoires in COVID-19. This CDR3 region has 17 residues. The V end lost 4 bases, the J end lost 0 bases, and 18 bases lay between the germline ends. Per germline, CDR1 SGHTS and CDR2 YDEGEE. Clones were read by immunoSEQ multiplex PCR, and TCRdb kept only the in-frame ones, dropping some. Of some 240,000 clones in the sample, about 79% are singletons; the top ten hold roughly 1.4%. This chain uses TRBV5-8 with TRBJ2-3; D may be TRBD2 (6 bases). The sequence was collected from a woman aged 40 to 50 who had recovered from COVID-19. Sequences were obtained from peripheral blood. The CDR3 nucleotides read TGTGCCAGCAGCCCCGGGACTCACGGATCTAGCACAGATACGCAGTATTTT. As protein: CASSPGTHGSSTDTQYF.